Below, one T cell receptor (beta chain) is given with its context. Its target is unknown. Mismatch with germline at one junction end may stem from a read error. This record comes from a study of T cell repertoires in cytomegalovirus infection. The CDR3 has 15 residues. CDR1 and CDR2 (germline): SGHDN, FVKESK. Study conclusions and caveats: The study found HLA-C-restricted CMV-specific TCR beta clonotypes dominating the ex vivo response.

TCRdb independently ran MiXCR on the reads; one entry per CDR3 protein. Among 200,000 or so distinct CDR3 sequences listed, 28% were seen once. The rearrangement links TRBV14 to TRBJ2-1, with D possibly matching TRBD2 (6 bases). Sequences were obtained from PBMCs. The sequence was obtained from a human donor in good health (CMV status not recorded). Some clones in this sample may be carry-over from other donors' samples. Here the CDR3 DNA reads TGTGCCTGCAGCCAAGAGGTGCTAGCGCTGAGTGAGCAGTTCTTC. This encodes CACSQEVLALSEQFF.